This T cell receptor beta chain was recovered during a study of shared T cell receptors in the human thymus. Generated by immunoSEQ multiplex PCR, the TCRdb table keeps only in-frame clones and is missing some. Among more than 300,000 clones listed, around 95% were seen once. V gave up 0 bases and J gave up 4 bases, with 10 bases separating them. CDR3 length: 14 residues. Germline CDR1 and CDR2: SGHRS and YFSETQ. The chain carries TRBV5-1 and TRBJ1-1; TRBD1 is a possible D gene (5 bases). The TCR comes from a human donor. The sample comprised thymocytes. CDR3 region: CASSLAGMGTEAFF. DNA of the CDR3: TGCGCCAGCAGCTTGGCAGGGATGGGCACTGAAGCTTTCTTT.